A selection of T cell receptor beta chains follows, all from one sample in a study of identical twins. Using its own MiXCR run on the 5' RACE reads, TCRdb lists one record per CDR3 protein. The table has around 250,000 distinct CDR3 sequences, approximately 8.3% seen once. The data also belong to a second study, concerning yellow fever vaccine responses in identical twins.

The sample was CD8+ T cells sorted from blood. These receptors were taken from a young woman in good health. CDR3s leave out the opening cysteine and the closing phenylalanine or tryptophan.

V	J	CDR3
TRBV29-1	TRBJ2-7	SVELPLAGGPYEQY
TRBV5-1	TRBJ1-1	ASSLVAGNTEAF
TRBV4-3	TRBJ2-7	ASSQPGQGDEQY
TRBV20-1	TRBJ2-3	SAPSGQGDADTQY
TRBV15	TRBJ2-7	ATRGLAGGGNYEQY
TRBV7-9	TRBJ2-5	ASSILAGEGETQY
TRBV27	TRBJ2-2	ASRELAGGLGTGELF
TRBV30	TRBJ2-7	AWSVARGPYEQY
TRBV7-3	TRBJ2-1	ASSLKEGVESHRIRLSSYNEQF
TRBV9	TRBJ2-1	ASSARTGTYNEQF
TRBV28	TRBJ2-4	ASTPGPGAKNIQY
TRBV12-3/TRBV12-4	TRBJ2-2	VSSDGAGTGELF
TRBV7-8	TRBJ2-5	ASSIDNRGGLARAETQY
TRBV7-2	TRBJ2-5	ASSADIGSETQY
TRBV28	TRBJ2-7	ASSRDQGGYEQY
TRBV10-3	TRBJ1-2	AISGPSLSTGPNYGYT
TRBV29-1	TRBJ1-4	SVGEGAGEKLF
TRBV6-5	TRBJ2-1	ASSSLRGSINEQF
TRBV20-1	TRBJ2-1	SAREELSPQSSYNEQF
TRBV10-3	TRBJ2-3	ATWEGSDTQY
TRBV27	TRBJ1-1	ASSLAGLSEAF
TRBV9	TRBJ2-1	ASSQWLAGPFSYNEQF
TRBV25-1	TRBJ1-2	ASTRQGGYGYT
TRBV7-6	TRBJ2-7	ASSQTVGDEQY
TRBV12-3/TRBV12-4	TRBJ2-7	ASSHGSSGGYEQY
TRBV4-1	TRBJ1-2	ASSQVALAGGYDGYT
TRBV6-2/TRBV6-3	TRBJ2-2	ASTTGTGETGELF
TRBV7-9	TRBJ2-3	ASSSRQGHTDTQY
TRBV14	TRBJ2-1	ASSQDSLGYFEQF
TRBV7-9	TRBJ2-7	ASSLGSYPHQY
TRBV19	TRBJ2-7	ASSTFLDGAFEQY
TRBV13	TRBJ2-1	ASSFEGQIYNEQF
TRBV5-1	TRBJ2-1	ASSLEGELNNEQF
TRBV20-1	TRBJ2-3	SARDLGRADTQY
TRBV7-9	TRBJ1-6	ASSLSRLDSPLH
TRBV5-1	TRBJ2-3	ASNPAESGDTQY
TRBV5-6	TRBJ1-5	ASSLGAGNQPQH
TRBV7-9	TRBJ2-7	ASSLKGSFYEQY
TRBV20-1	TRBJ2-5	SARVHEKGETQY
TRBV7-9	TRBJ2-1	ASSLQAGAPYNEQF
TRBV7-6	TRBJ2-7	ASSPSLMYYEQY
TRBV7-3	TRBJ2-1	ASSPTLTGRNEQF